Shown below are 23 T cell receptor beta chains from a single sample sequenced in a study of cytomegalovirus exposure and HLA in healthy donors. Researchers ran the PCR with 60 Vbeta and 13 Jbeta primers. Repertoires were generated with immunoSEQ multiplex PCR, while TCRdb's copy carries only in-frame clones and drops some. Among roughly 80,000 clones listed, around 62% were seen once. The sequencing sample was made of PBMCs. All receptors come from a male donor in good health and CMV-seropositive.

This clone showed up just once. The gene calls are TRBV5-4 and TRBJ2-5, with D perhaps matching TRBD1 (5 bases). The CDR3 spans 14 residues. The germline V gene has CDR1 SGHNT and CDR2 YYREEE (reference sequence). Trimming removed 0 bases from V and 3 bases from J, with 9 bases in between. CDR3: CASSLAGSEETQYF. DNA of the CDR3: TGTGCCAGCAGCTTGGCAGGGTCGGAAGAGACCCAGTACTTC.

The gene calls are TRBV1 and TRBJ2-7; the tabulated D call, TRBD2, remains unverified against the DNA. TRBV1 is labeled a pseudogene. The CDR3 is made up of 16 amino acids. The CDR3 region is CTSSQEYAGGGYEQYF. The CDR3, as DNA: TGCACCAGCAGCCAAGAGTACGCGGGAGGCGGCTACGAGCAGTACTTC.

This clone was seen a single time. V gene TRBV6-5 combines with J gene TRBJ1-6, with D unclear. Trimming removed 6 bases from V and 13 bases from J, with 19 bases in between. The CDR3 is 14 amino acids. Germline-derived CDR1 and CDR2 are MNHEY and SVGAGI. The CDR3 here is CASREIPPVEPLHF. In DNA, the CDR3 is TGTGCCAGCAGGGAGATACCCCCAGTCGAGCCCCTCCACTTT.

By share of the sample, this clone is medium-sized. The V and J genes are TRBV6-5 and TRBJ2-6; no firm D call. Germline CDR1 MNHEY, CDR2 SVGAGI. Trimming removed 4 bases at V and 2 bases at J, with 9 bases between. CDR3 size: 15 residues. The CDR3 DNA reads as TGTGCCAGCAGTTCCCAGTACCCTGGGGCCAACGTCCTGACTTTC. This sequence encodes CASSSQYPGANVLTF.

A few counts support this clone. The rearrangement uses TRBV28 and TRBJ2-7, with a weak D call TRBD2 (5 bases). The CDR3 is 13 amino acids. V lost 8 bases to trimming and J lost 4 bases, with 15 bases between them. Germline V gene sequence: CDR1 MDHEN, CDR2 SYDVKM. The DNA of the CDR3 is TGTGCCAGCTTTGGAGGAGTAGGTTACGAGCAGTACTTC. This codes for CASFGGVGYEQYF.

The chain links TRBV18 to TRBJ2-5, with 9 bases identical to TRBD2. The CDR3 is 15 residues long. Germline-derived CDR1 and CDR2 are KGHSH and LQKENI. V lost 3 bases to trimming and J lost 1 base; unmatched junction nucleotides: 3. CDR3 residues: CASSPRLAVQETQYF. The CDR3 coding sequence is TGTGCCAGCTCACCCCGACTAGCGGTCCAAGAGACCCAGTACTTC.

The chain couples TRBV9 to TRBJ2-3; 8 positions agree with TRBD2. CDR3 length: 17 residues. The J segment lost 1 base and the V segment lost 0 bases, leaving 7 bases of the junction unmatched. In germline, CDR1 is SGDLS, CDR2 YYNGEE. CDR3 sequence (DNA): TGTGCCAGCAGCGTAGAGGGGACTAGTTTGGGCACAGATACGCAGTATTTT. As protein: CASSVEGTSLGTDTQYF.

The V call is TRBV5-1, the J call TRBJ2-1, with TRBD2 identical over 11 bases. V lost 0 bases and J lost 9; bases outside the gene matches: 14. The CDR3 has 18 amino acids. Per the germline V gene, CDR1 is SGHRS and CDR2 is YFSETQ. CDR3 region: CASSLGLAGRATEGEQFF. The CDR3 nucleotides are TGCGCCAGCAGCTTGGGACTAGCGGGAAGGGCCACGGAGGGTGAGCAGTTCTTC. Complete variable domain (other parts from reference TRBV5-1 and TRBJ2-1): KAGVTQTPRYLIKTRGQQVTLSCSPISGHRSVSWYQQTPGQGLQFLFEYFSETQRNKGNFPGRFSGRQFSNSRSEMNVSTLELGDSALYLCASSLGLAGRATEGEQFFGPGTRLTVL.

This chain joins TRBV30 and TRBJ2-2; 10 positions agree with TRBD1. CDR1 is GTSNPN and CDR2 is SVGIG in the germline V gene (reference sequence). Trimming took 4 bases from V and 3 from J; bases not matched to a gene: 5. The CDR3 spans 15 residues. DNA for the CDR3: TGTGCCTGGACAACCGGGACAGGGGACACCGGGGAGCTGTTTTTT. This translates into CAWTTGTGDTGELFF.

This chain links TRBV9 with TRBJ2-1, with TRBD1 identical over 10 bases. The J segment lost 6 bases and the V segment lost 3 bases, leaving 3 bases of the junction unmatched. This CDR3 spans 14 amino acids. CDR1 SGDLS and CDR2 YYNGEE come from the germline V gene. Written as DNA, the CDR3 is TGTGCCAGCAGCGCCGGACAGGGGGTCAATGAGCAGTTCTTC. It yields the protein CASSAGQGVNEQFF.

This chain joins TRBV18 and TRBJ1-2, with 7 positions matching TRBD1. V lost 2 bases, J lost 5 bases, and 8 bases stayed unmatched. This CDR3 region has 15 residues. CDR1 and CDR2 (germline): KGHSH, LQKENI. This CDR3 is CASSPNYRGEYGYTF. The CDR3 DNA reads TGTGCCAGCTCACCAAACTACAGGGGAGAATATGGCTACACCTTC.

The chain combines TRBV28 with TRBJ1-1; no clear D. Looked up from germline, CDR1 is MDHEN and CDR2 is SYDVKM. Trimming left V 7 bases short and J 1 base short, with 10 bases between. The CDR3 spans 13 residues. The CDR3 bases are TGTGCCAGCATGGGCAGACGGAACACTGAAGCTTTCTTT. Translation gives CASMGRRNTEAFF.

The chain recombines TRBV2 with TRBJ1-2; the match to TRBD1 covers 7 bases. This CDR3 has 13 residues. Trimming took 6 bases from V and 7 from J; bases not matched to a gene: 8. The germline CDR1 and CDR2 sequences are SNHLY and FYNNEI. The chain's CDR3 is CASRGRDRAGYTF. The DNA for the CDR3 is TGTGCCAGCAGGGGCCGGGACAGAGCTGGCTACACCTTC.

The CDR3, as DNA: TGTGCCAGCAGCTTAAATGAGAACATTCAGTACTTC. Protein sequence: CASSLNENIQYF. The genes are TRBV7-9 and TRBJ2-4; D is unclear. From germline, CDR1 is SEHNR and CDR2 FQNEAQ (reference sequence). The ends were cut back, 2 bases at V and 7 bases at J, with 6 bases in the middle. This CDR3 is 12 amino acids long. Full variable domain (outside the CDR3, taken from reference TRBV7-9 and TRBJ2-4): DTGVSQNPRHKITKRGQNVTFRCDPISEHNRLYWYRQTLGQGPEFLTYFQNEAQLEKSRLLSDRFSAERPKGSFSTLEIQRTEQGDSAMYLCASSLNENIQYFGAGTRLSVL.

This clone was observed a few times. The chain links TRBV19 to TRBJ2-7; D is possibly TRBD1 (6 bases). The germline V gene has CDR1 LNHDA and CDR2 SQIVND (reference sequence). The CDR3 totals 14 residues. V was clipped by 6 bases and J by 2 bases, with 14 bases between them. The CDR3 loop is CASRPLDSPYEQYF. CDR3 DNA: TGTGCCAGTAGACCCTTGGACAGCCCCTACGAGCAGTACTTC. Looking up the rest from reference TRBV19 and TRBJ2-7 gives the full variable domain: DGGITQSPKYLFRKEGQNVTLSCEQNLNHDAMYWYRQDPGQGLRLIYYSQIVNDFQKGDIAEGYSVSREKKESFPLTVTSAQKNPTAFYLCASRPLDSPYEQYFGPGTRLTVT.

The chain is built from TRBV27 and TRBJ2-1; 12 bases agree with TRBD2. CDR3 length equals 17 residues. The germline CDR1 and CDR2 sequences are MNHEY and SMNVEV (reference sequence). V trimming: 2 bases; J trimming: 5 bases; junction bases outside the gene matches: 7. The CDR3 region is CASSLELAGGSHNEQFF. CDR3 DNA sequence: TGTGCCAGCAGTTTAGAACTAGCGGGAGGATCTCACAATGAGCAGTTCTTC.

This clone was recorded many times. The chain employs TRBV19 and TRBJ1-5; the D is unclear. CDR1 is LNHDA, CDR2 SQIVND, per germline (reference sequence). The CDR3 loop spans 15 amino acids. Trimming cost V 0 bases and J 2 bases, with 8 bases left between them. CDR3 nucleotides: TGTGCCAGTAGTATAGATCACGGTGGCAATCAGCCCCAGCATTTT. Its protein product is CASSIDHGGNQPQHF.

A few counts support this clone. The rearrangement joins TRBV25-1 to TRBJ1-1; D is uncertain. The CDR3 loop spans 14 amino acids. V lost 4 bases and J lost 1, with 10 bases in between. Germline CDR1 MGHDK, CDR2 SYGVNS. The chain's CDR3 is CASSGGLPNTEAFF. CDR3 in DNA: TGTGCCAGCAGTGGAGGACTCCCGAACACTGAAGCTTTCTTT.

This sequence joins TRBV14 and TRBJ2-2; D is undetermined. Per germline, CDR1 SGHDN and CDR2 FVKESK. The CDR3 totals 11 residues. Trimming removed 7 bases from V and 6 bases from J, with 6 bases in between. CDR3 protein: CASKQAGELFF. In DNA form, the CDR3 reads TGTGCCAGCAAGCAGGCCGGGGAGCTGTTTTTT.

The CDR3 region is CASSQRGGSTDTQYF. CDR3 bases: TGCGCCAGCAGCCAAAGAGGGGGTAGCACAGATACGCAGTATTTT. The rearrangement joins TRBV4-1 to TRBJ2-3, with D possibly matching TRBD1 (6 bases). The CDR3 loop spans 15 amino acids. The V end was cut by 2 bases, the J end by 0 bases, with 9 bases between. Germline CDR1 reads MGHRA; CDR2 reads YSYEKL.

There are a few counts of this clone. The chain recombines TRBV9 with TRBJ1-1; TRBD1 is a possible D gene (6 bases). The CDR3 has 14 amino acids. CDR1 SGDLS and CDR2 YYNGEE come from the germline V gene. Trimming cost V 1 base and J 8 bases, with 15 bases left between them. CDR3 protein: CASSVLHLGTEAFF. The DNA of the CDR3 is TGTGCCAGCAGCGTACTCCACCTGGGGACAGAAGCTTTCTTT.

This sequence joins TRBV7-2 and TRBJ2-7; D unclear. Germline V CDR1 and CDR2: SGHTA, FQGNSA. The V and J ends lost 4 bases and 0 bases respectively, with 4 bases between them. The CDR3 totals 12 residues. The CDR3 spells CASSSLSYEQYF. The CDR3 DNA follows: TGTGCCAGCAGCTCTCTCTCCTACGAGCAGTACTTC.

This chain links TRBV30 with TRBJ2-7; a possible D gene is TRBD1 (6 bases). In germline, CDR1 is GTSNPN, CDR2 SVGIG (reference sequence). The germline V and J ends were trimmed by 2 bases and 4 bases, with 6 bases remaining between them. The CDR3 consists of 11 residues. Here the CDR3 DNA reads TGTGCCTGGAGTACAGGGTACGAGCAGTACTTC. Amino acid sequence: CAWSTGYEQYF.